These T cell receptor beta chains were read from a single sample in a study of blood T cell repertoires in COVID-19. Produced via immunoSEQ multiplex PCR; TCRdb's table is partial and in-frame only. The repertoire holds some 150,000 clones, with about 86% as singletons. What was sequenced was PBMCs or T cells enriched from blood (not recorded which). These receptor sequences come from a man aged 45-60 years who had recovered from COVID-19. The CDR3 runs from the conserved cysteine through the conserved F or W.

j_call v_call cdr3_aa
TRBJ1-1 TRBV9 CASSDAGDRENTEAFF
TRBJ2-5 TRBV28 CASSFPGQGEETQYF
TRBJ2-2 TRBV7-3 CASSANGRGITGELFF
TRBJ2-1 TRBV7-9 CASSFLVSGKEYNEQFF
TRBJ1-6 TRBV19 CASSIDWSDNYNSPLHF
TRBJ1-5 TRBV25-1 CASTTGHLWGDSNQPQHF
TRBJ2-1 TRBV5-6 CASSPSGGAYEQFF
TRBJ1-6 TRBV12-3/TRBV12-4 CASSFGWNSPLHF
TRBJ2-6 TRBV5-4 CASSLFGTGGFPGANVLTF
TRBJ2-3 TRBV9 CASSVRLGLGDTQYF
TRBJ1-4 TRBV5-4 CASSVGGQGSEKLFF
TRBJ2-7 TRBV19 CASSTRQGAPPYEQYF
TRBJ2-1 TRBV27 CASSPGLAGYNEQFF
TRBJ2-3 TRBV9 CASSVGSGQGANTQYF
TRBJ2-7 TRBV9 CASSVGTAGAYEQYF
TRBJ2-5 TRBV7-2 CASSWSGGARETQYF
TRBJ1-1 TRBV6-5 CASSYSIRVPNTEAFF
TRBJ2-1 TRBV5-1 CASSLSGNEQFF
TRBJ1-5 TRBV5-1 CASSVSGGSNQPQHF
TRBJ2-7 TRBV5-6 CASSDERAGTGYEQYF
TRBJ1-2 TRBV3-1/TRBV3-2 CASSQGTVMNYGYTF
TRBJ2-5 TRBV2 CASSSFLGQGYQETQYF
TRBJ2-3 TRBV5-1 CASSLGGGGGTDTQYF
TRBJ2-3 TRBV9 CASSVVVAGGRDTQYF
TRBJ1-2 TRBV30 CAWSVRGGYTF
TRBJ2-1 TRBV19 CASSRPRQAYDNEQFF
TRBJ2-5 TRBV7-6 CASSLAFPGGGLETQYF
TRBJ2-3 TRBV29-1 CSVQAGSRRDTQYF
TRBJ1-1 TRBV10-3 CAINQGKNTEAFF
TRBJ2-5 TRBV5-4 CASSLADSSLKYF
TRBJ2-7 TRBV10-3 CAISGTTGYEQYF
TRBJ1-5 TRBV20-1 CSASLGGSGQPQHF
TRBJ1-5 TRBV3-1/TRBV3-2 CASSQGQNNQPQHF
TRBJ1-3 TRBV7-2 CASSLVTGAISGNTIYF
TRBJ2-3 TRBV2 CASSGGRLQQYF
TRBJ1-2 TRBV19 CASSPQGPRGYTF
TRBJ1-5 TRBV11-2 CASSLARGYSNQPQHF
TRBJ1-1 TRBV5-4 CASRTDRAATEAFF
TRBJ1-2 TRBV27 CASRIQGAGGNYGYTF
TRBJ1-5 TRBV27 CASSSGIGNQPQHF
TRBJ2-1 TRBV7-6 CASSPTGTSGGAGHNEQFF
TRBJ1-1 TRBV18 CASSPLEGRNTEAFF
TRBJ2-7 TRBV5-1 CASSLMLAGGSNYEQYF
TRBJ1-2 TRBV2 CASIGLQGRAANYGYTF
TRBJ2-3 TRBV2 CASSETGGRHTDTQYF
TRBJ2-7 TRBV10-3 CAISEASSYEQYF
TRBJ1-2 TRBV6-6 CASSPYGLDGYTF
TRBJ1-4 TRBV10-1 CASSEGPGREKLFF
TRBJ1-1 TRBV11-2 CASSWGLVGSLAEAFF
TRBJ1-2 TRBV19 CASSMSLQGPYGYTF